A selection of T cell receptor beta chains follows, all from one sample in a study of shared clonotypes between healthy human individuals. Libraries were prepared by immunoSEQ multiplex PCR; TCRdb keeps only in-frame clonotypes and omits some of them. The sample consists of approximately 2.4 million clones, under 97% of them appearing once. Sequencing input: naive CD4+ T cells sorted from blood. The receptors originated from a man aged 18 to 29 in good health. CDR3s include the opening cysteine and the closing phenylalanine or tryptophan. Fields, in order: V gene, D gene, J gene, clone size, CDR3 protein, CDR3 DNA. The D gene is left open where the match is weak. Clone size is shown for a subset of rows, as once, few, many or a class of expanded clone.

>TRBV5-1|TRBD1|TRBJ2-7|NA
CASSPAGQGIIYEQYF
TGCGCCAGCAGCCCCGCCGGACAGGGGATAATATACGAGCAGTACTTC
>TRBV6-5|NA|TRBJ2-7|NA
CASSYSARSYEQYF
TGTGCCAGCAGTTACTCAGCCAGGTCCTACGAGCAGTACTTC
>TRBV19|TRBD1|TRBJ1-2|NA
CASSSARTGLGSGGYTF
TGTGCCAGTAGTTCCGCCCGGACAGGGCTGGGGTCGGGAGGCTACACCTTC
>TRBV15|NA|TRBJ1-4|NA
CATSRGQNANEKLFF
TGTGCCACCAGCAGAGGTCAAAATGCTAATGAAAAACTGTTTTTT
>TRBV10-3|TRBD2|TRBJ2-3|few
CAISDLAGSTDTQYF
TGTGCCATCAGTGATCTAGCGGGGAGCACAGATACGCAGTATTTT
>TRBV19|TRBD1|TRBJ2-7|NA
CASSRGQSKNPQQYEQYF
TGTGCCAGTAGTAGGGGACAGTCCAAGAACCCCCAACAGTACGAGCAGTACTTC
>TRBV6-5|NA|TRBJ1-1|NA
CASSYSTGGTEAFF
TGTGCCAGCAGTTACTCGACGGGGGGCACTGAAGCTTTCTTT
>TRBV6-5|NA|TRBJ2-1|NA
CASSPLGSSYNEQFF
TGTGCCAGCAGTCCCCTGGGGAGCTCCTACAATGAGCAGTTCTTC
>TRBV19|NA|TRBJ2-5|NA
CASSILVGETQYF
TGTGCCAGTAGTATCTTAGTGGGAGAGACCCAGTACTTC
>TRBV6-1|NA|TRBJ1-2|NA
CASSEEPRTNYDYTF
TGTGCCAGCAGTGAAGAACCCCGGACTAACTATGACTACACCTTC
>TRBV4-3|NA|TRBJ2-2|NA
CASSQEAAGWTGELFF
TGCGCCAGCAGCCAAGAGGCAGCGGGCTGGACCGGGGAGCTGTTTTTT
>TRBV29-1|NA|TRBJ1-1|NA
CSVTSTNTEAFF
TGCAGCGTGACATCCACGAACACTGAAGCTTTCTTT
>TRBV14|NA|TRBJ1-6|NA
CASSQVRPQGNSPLHF
TGTGCCAGCAGCCAAGTACGGCCCCAAGGGAATTCACCCCTCCACTTT
>TRBV18|NA|TRBJ1-4|NA
CASSPGFNEKLFF
TGTGCCAGCTCCCCAGGCTTTAATGAAAAACTGTTTTTT
>TRBV18|NA|TRBJ2-3|NA
CASSPTAGTDTQYF
TGTGCCAGCTCACCCACCGCCGGCACAGATACGCAGTATTTT
>TRBV6-6|TRBD1|TRBJ1-2|NA
CATTRTGLEGYTF
TGTGCCACCACAAGGACAGGCCTCGAGGGCTACACCTTC
>TRBV28|NA|TRBJ2-3|NA
CASTPRGRGFTDTQYF
TGTGCCAGCACCCCACGGGGCAGGGGATTCACAGATACGCAGTATTTT
>TRBV4-3|TRBD2|TRBJ2-3|NA
CASSQDRAGAADTQYF
TGCGCCAGCAGCCAAGATAGGGCGGGAGCGGCAGATACGCAGTATTTT
>TRBV20-1|NA|TRBJ1-2|NA
CSAMTEYGYTF
TGCAGTGCTATGACAGAGTATGGCTACACCTTC
>TRBV5-1|NA|TRBJ1-3|NA
CASSLGGSSGNTIYF
TGCGCCAGCAGCTTGGGGGGTAGCTCTGGAAACACCATATATTTT
>TRBV11-2|NA|TRBJ2-5|NA
CASRFWGRKLETQYF
TGTGCCAGCAGGTTCTGGGGCAGGAAGCTGGAGACCCAGTACTTC
>TRBV5-1|TRBD1|TRBJ2-1|NA
CASSLGGQGPYNEQFF
TGCGCCAGCAGCTTGGGGGGACAGGGCCCCTACAATGAGCAGTTCTTC
>TRBV5-1|TRBD2|TRBJ2-3|NA
CASSLGGLAGTDTQYF
TGCGCCAGCAGCTTGGGGGGACTAGCGGGGACAGATACGCAGTATTTT
>TRBV2|NA|TRBJ1-6|NA
CASSPEENSPLHF
TGTGCCAGCAGTCCGGAGGAAAATTCACCCCTCCACTTT
>TRBV27|NA|TRBJ2-7|NA
CASRASSAAYEQYF
TGTGCCAGCAGGGCGTCCAGTGCGGCCTACGAGCAGTACTTC
>TRBV7-2|NA|TRBJ1-3|NA
CASSLEHSGNTIYF
TGTGCCAGCAGCTTAGAGCACTCTGGAAACACCATATATTTT
>TRBV18|NA|TRBJ2-1|few
CASSPQGYNEQFF
TGTGCCAGCTCACCACAGGGCTACAATGAGCAGTTCTTC
>TRBV11-2|NA|TRBJ2-7|NA
CASSVRDIEQYF
TGTGCCAGCAGCGTCCGGGACATAGAGCAGTACTTC
>TRBV9|TRBD1|TRBJ1-4|NA
CASSAGGGGNEKLFF
TGTGCCAGCAGCGCTGGAGGAGGGGGCAATGAAAAACTGTTTTTT
>TRBV27|NA|TRBJ1-2|NA
CASRLQGYGYTF
TGTGCCAGCAGACTACAGGGATATGGCTACACCTTC
>TRBV2|TRBD1|TRBJ2-7|NA
CASRVDRAREQYF
TGTGCCAGCAGAGTGGACAGGGCTAGGGAGCAGTACTTC
>TRBV5-6|NA|TRBJ2-1|NA
CASSPAGGQGSYNEQFF
TGTGCCAGCAGCCCCGCGGGGGGACAGGGCTCCTACAATGAGCAGTTCTTC
>TRBV5-1|NA|TRBJ1-1|NA
CASSLTTGTEAFF
TGCGCCAGCAGCTTGACAACTGGCACTGAAGCTTTCTTT
>TRBV30|NA|TRBJ1-6|NA
CAWRPPGTPNSPLHF
TGTGCCTGGAGACCTCCCGGGACACCAAATTCACCCCTCCACTTT
>TRBV4-3|TRBD2|TRBJ2-3|NA
CASSRGTSGISDTQYF
TGCGCCAGCAGCCGGGGGACTAGCGGGATATCAGATACGCAGTATTTT
>TRBV27|TRBD2|TRBJ2-7|NA
CASRVASGGTGEQYF
TGTGCCAGCAGAGTTGCTAGCGGGGGGACGGGCGAGCAGTACTTC
>TRBV7-6|NA|TRBJ2-7|NA
CASSYGTPPYEQYF
TGTGCCAGCAGCTACGGGACGCCACCCTACGAGCAGTACTTC
>TRBV19|NA|TRBJ1-1|NA
CASSTLTGNTEAFF
TGTGCCAGTAGTACCCTGACGGGTAACACTGAAGCTTTCTTT
>TRBV9|NA|TRBJ2-1|NA
CASSPYTYNEQFF
TGTGCCAGCAGCCCTTACACCTACAATGAGCAGTTCTTC
>TRBV5-4|NA|TRBJ2-3|NA
CASSLGSQGSTDTQYF
TGTGCCAGCAGCTTGGGTTCACAGGGAAGCACAGATACGCAGTATTTT
>TRBV6-6|NA|TRBJ1-2|NA
CASSYGSQVPGGYTF
TGTGCCAGCAGTTATGGGTCTCAAGTACCGGGAGGCTACACCTTC
>TRBV30|NA|TRBJ2-7|NA
CAWGPHRVGTEVFYEQYF
TGTGCCTGGGGGCCCCACCGGGTCGGGACCGAAGTTTTCTACGAGCAGTACTTC
>TRBV10-3|NA|TRBJ2-7|NA
CAISGPPYEQYF
TGTGCCATCAGTGGGCCCCCCTACGAGCAGTACTTC
>TRBV4-1|NA|TRBJ1-1|once
CASSHNTQMAVNTEAFF
TGCGCCAGCAGCCACAATACTCAAATGGCGGTGAACACTGAAGCTTTCTTT
>TRBV7-9|NA|TRBJ1-4|NA
CATGQRNEKLFF
TGTGCCACCGGACAACGCAATGAAAAACTGTTTTTT
>TRBV18|NA|TRBJ2-7|NA
CASSPLGTAYEQYF
TGTGCCAGCTCACCATTGGGGACGGCCTACGAGCAGTACTTC
>TRBV5-1|NA|TRBJ2-3|NA
CASRLGAEDTQYF
TGCGCCAGCAGACTCGGGGCTGAGGATACGCAGTATTTT
>TRBV2|TRBD1|TRBJ2-7|NA
CASRFQTGTSGEQYF
TGTGCCAGCAGATTCCAGACAGGGACGTCAGGCGAGCAGTACTTC
>TRBV6-5|NA|TRBJ1-4|NA
CASSYQRNEKLFF
TGTGCCAGCAGTTACCAGCGTAATGAAAAACTGTTTTTT